This T cell receptor beta chain was obtained from a study of radiation and T cells in renal cell carcinoma. Noted time point: blood 4 weeks post-SBRT, at nephrectomy. Treatment reported: 15 Gy SBRT to primary tumor, nephrectomy 4 weeks later. Germline V CDR1 and CDR2: SGHRS, YFSETQ. The length of the CDR3 is 15 residues. V was trimmed by 7 bases and J by 0 bases, leaving 16 bases between them. Assay: immunoSEQ multiplex PCR; the TCRdb copy retains only in-frame clones and omits some. This sample has around 140,000 clones, with 75% to 90% found just once. This TCR was sampled from a woman in her forties or fifties with renal cell carcinoma. Sequencing used blood, obtained from a patient whose treatment included radiotherapy and nephrectomy. The V gene is TRBV5-1, the J gene TRBJ1-1, with TRBD1 as a possible D gene (5 bases). This CDR3 reads CASLLAGGLNTEAFF. CDR3 DNA sequence: TGCGCCAGCTTGCTTGCCGGGGGATTGAACACTGAAGCTTTCTTT.